This TCR beta chain was sequenced in a study of blood T cell repertoires in COVID-19. Sequencing was performed with immunoSEQ multiplex PCR; in TCRdb, only in-frame clones are kept and a portion is missing. The sample lists about 260,000 clones, roughly 90% occurring once. This CDR3 has 14 residues. Trimming pared 3 bases from V and 3 bases from J, leaving 11 bases between. Per the germline V gene, CDR1 is MNHNY and CDR2 is SVGAGI (reference sequence). The chain is built from TRBV6-6 and TRBJ1-1; no reliable D call. Sequenced input: peripheral blood. This clonotype was obtained from a human donor in a cohort sampled during active COVID-19. Here the CDR3 DNA reads TGTGCCAGCAGTTATTTGGTGAGGGACACTGAAGCTTTCTTT. Protein: CASSYLVRDTEAFF.